The clone carrying this T cell receptor (beta chain) was recorded a few times. This entry belongs to a study of T cell repertoires in cytomegalovirus infection. MiXCR, applied by TCRdb to the reads, yields one record per CDR3 protein. The profile shows 400,000 or so distinct CDR3 sequences, roughly 20% of them singletons. Trimming removed 3 bases at V and 0 bases at J, with 9 bases between. Germline V lookup: CDR1 SQVTM, CDR2 ANQGSEA. The CDR3 loop spans 13 amino acids. The receptor was derived from a human donor in good health (CMV status not recorded). Some clones in this sample may be carry-over from other donors' samples. The sample taken for sequencing was PBMCs. The chain carries TRBV29-1 and TRBJ2-7, with D possibly being TRBD2 (5 bases). CDR3 nucleotides: TGCAGCGTTGATGACGGGAACTCCTACGAGCAGTACTTC. Its protein product is CSVDDGNSYEQYF.